This T cell receptor beta chain was retrieved from a study of OX40 agonist ivuxolimab in advanced cancers. The germline V gene has CDR1 SGHTA and CDR2 FQGNSA. CDR3 size: 15 residues. Germline trimming cut 3 bases from V and 4 bases from J; bases unmatched to any gene: 5. The table came from immunoSEQ multiplex PCR; TCRdb's copy has only in-frame clones and leaves some out. The table includes about 71,000 clones, 91% detected once. Sample: CD4+ or CD8+ T cells sorted from blood, taken in a trial of the OX40 agonist ivuxolimab. This TCR was recovered from an adult with an advanced solid tumor such as melanoma, head and neck, liver or kidney cancer. The chain uses TRBV7-2 and TRBJ2-3; 9 nucleotides line up with TRBD2. The CDR3 reads CASSFLRGRADTQYF. The CDR3 DNA sequence: TGTGCCAGCAGCTTCCTCCGCGGGAGGGCAGATACGCAGTATTTT.